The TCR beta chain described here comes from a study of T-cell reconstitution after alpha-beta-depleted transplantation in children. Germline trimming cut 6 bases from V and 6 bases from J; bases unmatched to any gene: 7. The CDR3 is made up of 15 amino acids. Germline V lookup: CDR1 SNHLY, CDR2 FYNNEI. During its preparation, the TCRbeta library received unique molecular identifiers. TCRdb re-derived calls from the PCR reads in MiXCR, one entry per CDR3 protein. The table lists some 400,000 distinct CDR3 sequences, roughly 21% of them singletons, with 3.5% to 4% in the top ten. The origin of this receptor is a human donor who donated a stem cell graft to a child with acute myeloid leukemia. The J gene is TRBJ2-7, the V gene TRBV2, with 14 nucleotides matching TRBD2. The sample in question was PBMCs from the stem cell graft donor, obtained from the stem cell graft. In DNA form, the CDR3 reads TGTGCCAGCAGAGCCGGGACTAGCGGGAGAGGCGAGCAGTACTTC. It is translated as CASRAGTSGRGEQYF.